The present T cell receptor (beta chain) was sequenced within a study of blood T cell repertoires in COVID-19. In the authors' methods: Nucleated cell number was recorded as an estimate derived from reference gene primer amplification. This table comes from immunoSEQ multiplex PCR, and its TCRdb copy is limited to in-frame clones, with some not included. V, J and clone size are taken as reported in that table, and D and trimming were inferred from the DNA itself. The data hold a few hundred thousand clones, with roughly 86% observed a single time. Those who participated ranged in age from 18 to 89 years and resided in under 25 US areas. For recovered donors of Cohort 3, there were two negative PCRs, clearance, or symptom resolution. Germline CDR1 is SGHRS and CDR2 is YFSETQ. Trimming cost V 4 bases and J 3 bases, with 8 bases left between them. The CDR3 spans 13 residues.

The sequencing sample was made of PBMCs or T cells enriched from blood (not recorded which). This rearrangement joins TRBV5-1 to TRBJ1-5, with D unclear. The clonotype originates from a woman aged 25-40 years who had recovered from COVID-19. In nucleotides, the CDR3 is TGCGCCAGCAGCCGTAATTACAATCAGCCCCAGCATTTT. Amino acid sequence: CASSRNYNQPQHF.